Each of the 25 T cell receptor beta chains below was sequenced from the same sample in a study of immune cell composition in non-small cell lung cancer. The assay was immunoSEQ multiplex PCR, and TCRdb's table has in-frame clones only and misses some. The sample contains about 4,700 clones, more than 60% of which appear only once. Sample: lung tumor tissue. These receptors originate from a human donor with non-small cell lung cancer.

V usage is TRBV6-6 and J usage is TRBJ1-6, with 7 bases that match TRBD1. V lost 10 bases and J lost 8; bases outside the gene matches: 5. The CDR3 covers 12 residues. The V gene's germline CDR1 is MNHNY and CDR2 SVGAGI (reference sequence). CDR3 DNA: TGTGCCACAGGGGACAGAGATTCACCCCTCCACTTT. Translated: CATGDRDSPLHF.

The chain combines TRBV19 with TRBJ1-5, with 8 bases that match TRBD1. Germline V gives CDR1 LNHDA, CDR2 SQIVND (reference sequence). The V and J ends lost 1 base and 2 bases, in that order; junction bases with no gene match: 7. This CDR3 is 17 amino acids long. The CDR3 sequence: CASSIGTGTSGNQPQHF. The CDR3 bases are TGTGCCAGTAGTATAGGGACAGGGACGTCTGGCAATCAGCCCCAGCATTTT.

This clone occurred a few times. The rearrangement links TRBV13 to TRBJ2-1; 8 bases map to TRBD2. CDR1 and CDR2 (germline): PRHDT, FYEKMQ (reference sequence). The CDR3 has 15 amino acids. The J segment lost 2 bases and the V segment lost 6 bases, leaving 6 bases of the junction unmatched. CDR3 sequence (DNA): TGTGCCAGCAGGCAACGGGGGGGGACCTACAATGAGCAGTTCTTC. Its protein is CASRQRGGTYNEQFF.

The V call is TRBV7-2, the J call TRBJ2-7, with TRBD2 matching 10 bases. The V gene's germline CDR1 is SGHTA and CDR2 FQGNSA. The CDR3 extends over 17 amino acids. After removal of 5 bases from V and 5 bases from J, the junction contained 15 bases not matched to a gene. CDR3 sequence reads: CASSPMPLQRGGDEQYF. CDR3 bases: TGTGCCAGCAGCCCCATGCCCCTACAGCGGGGGGGAGACGAGCAGTACTTC.

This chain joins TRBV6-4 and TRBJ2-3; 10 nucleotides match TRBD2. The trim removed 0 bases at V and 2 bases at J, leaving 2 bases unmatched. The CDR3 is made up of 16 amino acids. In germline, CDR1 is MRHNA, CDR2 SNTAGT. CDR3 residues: CASSDSAGGHTDTQYF. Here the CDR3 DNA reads TGTGCCAGCAGTGACTCAGCGGGGGGGCACACAGATACGCAGTATTTT.

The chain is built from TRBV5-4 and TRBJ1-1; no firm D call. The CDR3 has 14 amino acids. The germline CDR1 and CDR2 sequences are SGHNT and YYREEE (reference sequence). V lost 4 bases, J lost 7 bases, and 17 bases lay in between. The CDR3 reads CASSPRVGESEAFF. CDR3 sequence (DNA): TGTGCCAGCAGCCCTCGGGTCGGGGAGAGTGAAGCTTTCTTT.

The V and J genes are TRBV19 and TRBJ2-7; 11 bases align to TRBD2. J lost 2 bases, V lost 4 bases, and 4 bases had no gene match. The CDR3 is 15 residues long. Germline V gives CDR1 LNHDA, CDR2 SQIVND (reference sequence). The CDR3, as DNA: TGTGCCAGTAGTAACATAGCGGGGGGGACCTACGAGCAGTACTTC. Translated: CASSNIAGGTYEQYF.

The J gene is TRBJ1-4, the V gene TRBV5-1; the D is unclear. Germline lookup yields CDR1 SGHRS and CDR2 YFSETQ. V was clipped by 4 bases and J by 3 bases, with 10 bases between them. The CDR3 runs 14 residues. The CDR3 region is CASSPTTSNEKLFF. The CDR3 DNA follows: TGCGCCAGCAGCCCGACAACCTCTAATGAAAAACTGTTTTTT.

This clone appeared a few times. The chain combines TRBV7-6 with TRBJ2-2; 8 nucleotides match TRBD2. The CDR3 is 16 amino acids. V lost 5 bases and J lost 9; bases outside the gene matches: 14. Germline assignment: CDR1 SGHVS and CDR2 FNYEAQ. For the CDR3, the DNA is TGTGCCAGCAGCCACCCCCGGGGGGGGGCATCTCGGGAGCTGTTTTTT. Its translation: CASSHPRGGASRELFF.

The CDR3: CASSVGAPGEQYF. The CDR3, as DNA: TGTGCCAGCAGCGTAGGCGCCCCGGGGGAGCAGTACTTC. The chain joins TRBV9 to TRBJ2-7; possible D gene TRBD2, 5 bases. The V gene lost 0 bases and the J gene lost 7 bases, with 11 bases spanning the gap. This CDR3 has 13 amino acids. CDR1 is SGDLS, CDR2 YYNGEE, per germline. Filled out from reference TRBV9 and TRBJ2-7, the complete variable domain reads DSGVTQTPKHLITATGQRVTLRCSPRSGDLSVYWYQQSLDQGLQFLIQYYNGEERAKGNILERFSAQQFPDLHSELNLSSLELGDSALYFCASSVGAPGEQYFGPGTRLTVT.

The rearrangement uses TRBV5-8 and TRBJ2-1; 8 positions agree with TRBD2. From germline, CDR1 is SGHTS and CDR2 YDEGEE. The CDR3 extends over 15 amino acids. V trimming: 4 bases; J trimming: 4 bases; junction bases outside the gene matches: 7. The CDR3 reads CASSREGGRYNEQFF. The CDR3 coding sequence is TGTGCCAGCAGCCGGGAGGGGGGGAGATACAATGAGCAGTTCTTC. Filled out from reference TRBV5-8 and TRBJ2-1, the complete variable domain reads EAGVTQSPTHLIKTRGQQATLRCSPISGHTSVYWYQQALGLGLQFLLWYDEGEERNRGNFPPRFSGRQFPNYSSELNVNALELEDSALYLCASSREGGRYNEQFFGPGTRLTVL.

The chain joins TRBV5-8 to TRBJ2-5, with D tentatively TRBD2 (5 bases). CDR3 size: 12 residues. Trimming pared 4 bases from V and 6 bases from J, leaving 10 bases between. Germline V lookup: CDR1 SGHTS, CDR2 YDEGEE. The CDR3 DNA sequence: TGTGCCAGCAGCCTAGCTGCTCAGACCCAGTACTTC. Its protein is CASSLAAQTQYF.

For the CDR3, the DNA is TGTGCCTGGGGGGTCAGGGGTACGGGCAATCAGCCCCAGCATTTT. Residues: CAWGVRGTGNQPQHF. The rearrangement uses TRBV30 and TRBJ1-5, with D tentatively TRBD1 (6 bases). V dropped 5 bases and J dropped 2 bases, with 16 bases sitting between them. Germline CDR1 GTSNPN, CDR2 SVGIG (reference sequence). CDR3 size: 15 residues.

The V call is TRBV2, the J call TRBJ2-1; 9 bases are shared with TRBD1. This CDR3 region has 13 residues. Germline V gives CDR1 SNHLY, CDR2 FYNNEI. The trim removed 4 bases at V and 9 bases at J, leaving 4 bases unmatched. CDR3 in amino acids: CASSGDRAREQFF. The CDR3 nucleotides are TGTGCCAGCAGTGGGGACAGGGCTCGTGAGCAGTTCTTC.

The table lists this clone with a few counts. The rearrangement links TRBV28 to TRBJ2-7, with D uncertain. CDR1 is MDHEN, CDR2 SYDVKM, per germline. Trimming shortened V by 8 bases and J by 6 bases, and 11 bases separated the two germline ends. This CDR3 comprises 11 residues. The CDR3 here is CASEMFGEQYF. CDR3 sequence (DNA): TGTGCCAGCGAGATGTTCGGCGAGCAGTACTTC.

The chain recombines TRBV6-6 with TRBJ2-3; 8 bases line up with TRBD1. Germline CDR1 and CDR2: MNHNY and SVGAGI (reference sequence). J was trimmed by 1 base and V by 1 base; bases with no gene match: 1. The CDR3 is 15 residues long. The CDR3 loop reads CASSYWTGRTDTQYF. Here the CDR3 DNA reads TGTGCCAGCAGTTACTGGACAGGGCGCACAGATACGCAGTATTTT.

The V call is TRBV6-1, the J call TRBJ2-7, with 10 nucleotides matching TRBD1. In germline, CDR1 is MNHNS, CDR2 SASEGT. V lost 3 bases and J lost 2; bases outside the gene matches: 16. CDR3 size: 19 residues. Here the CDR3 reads CASSETGGGWRGVAYEQYF. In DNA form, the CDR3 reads TGTGCCAGCAGTGAGACAGGGGGCGGTTGGAGGGGGGTGGCCTACGAGCAGTACTTC.

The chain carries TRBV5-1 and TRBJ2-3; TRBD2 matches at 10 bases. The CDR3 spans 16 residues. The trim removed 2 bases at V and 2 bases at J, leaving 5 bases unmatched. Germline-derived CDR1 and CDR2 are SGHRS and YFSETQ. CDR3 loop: CASSLERGGNTDTQYF. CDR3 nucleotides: TGCGCCAGCAGCTTAGAGCGGGGGGGGAACACAGATACGCAGTATTTT.

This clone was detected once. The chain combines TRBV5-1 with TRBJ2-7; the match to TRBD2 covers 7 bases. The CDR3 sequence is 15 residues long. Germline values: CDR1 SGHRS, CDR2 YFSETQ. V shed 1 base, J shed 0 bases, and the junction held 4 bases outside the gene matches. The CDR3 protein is CASSLWEGSSYEQYF. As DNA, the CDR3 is TGCGCCAGCAGCTTGTGGGAGGGGAGCTCCTACGAGCAGTACTTC.

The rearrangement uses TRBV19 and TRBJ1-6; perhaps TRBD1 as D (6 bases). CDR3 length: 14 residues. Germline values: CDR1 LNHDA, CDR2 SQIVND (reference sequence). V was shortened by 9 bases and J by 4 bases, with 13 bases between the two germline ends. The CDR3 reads CASGDRSYNSPLHF. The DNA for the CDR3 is TGTGCCAGCGGAGACAGGTCTTATAATTCACCCCTCCACTTT. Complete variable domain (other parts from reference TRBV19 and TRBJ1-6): DGGITQSPKYLFRKEGQNVTLSCEQNLNHDAMYWYRQDPGQGLRLIYYSQIVNDFQKGDIAEGYSVSREKKESFPLTVTSAQKNPTAFYLCASGDRSYNSPLHFGNGTRLTVT.

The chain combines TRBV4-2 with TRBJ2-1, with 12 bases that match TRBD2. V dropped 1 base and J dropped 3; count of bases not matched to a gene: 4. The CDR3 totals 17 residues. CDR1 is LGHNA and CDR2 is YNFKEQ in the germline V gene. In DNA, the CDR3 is TGTGCCAGCAGCCAAGGGGAGACTAGCGGGGGCTACAATGAGCAGTTCTTC. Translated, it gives CASSQGETSGGYNEQFF.

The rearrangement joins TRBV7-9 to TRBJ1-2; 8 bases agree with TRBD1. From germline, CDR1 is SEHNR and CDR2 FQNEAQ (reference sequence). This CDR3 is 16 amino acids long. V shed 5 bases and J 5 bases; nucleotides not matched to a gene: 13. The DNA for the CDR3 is TGTGCCAGCAGCCCCGACAGGGGAGGGTTGAATTATGGCTACACCTTC. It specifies CASSPDRGGLNYGYTF.

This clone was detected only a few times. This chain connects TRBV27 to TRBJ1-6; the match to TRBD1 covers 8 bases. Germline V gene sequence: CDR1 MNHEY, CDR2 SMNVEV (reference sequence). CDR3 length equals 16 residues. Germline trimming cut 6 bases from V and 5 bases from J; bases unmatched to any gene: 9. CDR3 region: CASSASQGAHNSPLHF. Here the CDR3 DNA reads TGTGCCAGCAGCGCCTCCCAGGGGGCCCATAATTCACCCCTCCACTTT.

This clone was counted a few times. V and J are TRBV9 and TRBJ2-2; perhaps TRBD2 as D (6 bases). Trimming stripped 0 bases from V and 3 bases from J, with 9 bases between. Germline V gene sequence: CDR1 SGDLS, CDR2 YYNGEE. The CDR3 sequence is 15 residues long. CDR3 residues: CASSVDTSHTGELFF. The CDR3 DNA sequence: TGTGCCAGCAGCGTAGATACTAGCCACACCGGGGAGCTGTTTTTT.

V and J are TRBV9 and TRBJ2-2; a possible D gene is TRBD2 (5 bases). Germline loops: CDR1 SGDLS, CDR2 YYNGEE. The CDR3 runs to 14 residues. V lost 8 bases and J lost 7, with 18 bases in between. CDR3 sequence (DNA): TGTGCCAGTTCCCCCCCGAGGGCGAACGGGGAGCTGTTTTTT. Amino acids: CASSPPRANGELFF.